This T cell receptor beta chain was captured in a study of cytomegalovirus exposure and HLA in healthy donors. Germline CDR1 reads SGHRS; CDR2 reads YFSETQ. V lost 6 bases to trimming and J lost 4 bases, with 13 bases between them. There are 13 residues in the CDR3. Study observations and caveats: The productive fraction for most TCR beta V segments was about 90% or about 30% in an earlier analysis.

Concerning this clone itself: Its antigen is unidentified.

This PCR relied on a set of 60 Vbeta primers and 13 Jbeta primers. Method: immunoSEQ multiplex PCR; TCRdb's copy keeps in-frame clones and lacks some. The sample gives fewer than 200,000 clones, more than 65% of which show up once; about 1.5% is in the top ten. The sequence came from a male donor in good health and CMV-seronegative. The specimen sequenced was PBMCs. The chain employs TRBV5-1 and TRBJ2-5, with D uncertain. The CDR3: CASTNPTVETQYF. The CDR3 nucleotides are TGCGCCAGCACCAACCCCACGGTAGAGACCCAGTACTTC. The complete variable domain, with remaining parts taken from reference TRBV5-1 and TRBJ2-5, reads KAGVTQTPRYLIKTRGQQVTLSCSPISGHRSVSWYQQTPGQGLQFLFEYFSETQRNKGNFPGRFSGRQFSNSRSEMNVSTLELGDSALYLCASTNPTVETQYFGPGTRLLVL.